A single sample gave rise to the 23 T cell receptor beta chains below, sequenced in a study of CD8 T cells in Susac syndrome. When the RNA was reverse transcribed, random hexamers were used with an input of about 0.45 to 1 ug. TCRdb ran MiXCR on the immunoSEQ multiplex PCR reads and lists one entry per CDR3 protein. The data contain around 150,000 distinct CDR3 sequences, around 94% of them singletons. The sample comprised CD4+ T cells from PBMCs. These receptors originate from a human donor with multiple sclerosis.

CDR3 sequence: CASSPREGWPGHSYEQYF. The CDR3 DNA sequence: TGTGCCAGCAGCCCCCGGGAGGGGTGGCCAGGACACTCCTACGAGCAGTACTTC. This rearrangement joins TRBV7-2 to TRBJ2-7; 8 bases align to TRBD2. In germline, CDR1 is SGHTA, CDR2 FQGNSA. With 5 bases clipped from V and 0 bases from J, the junction kept 15 bases outside the gene matches. CDR3 size: 18 residues.

The chain is built from TRBV5-4 and TRBJ2-5, with 9 bases fitting TRBD2. The V gene's germline CDR1 is SGHNT and CDR2 YYREEE (reference sequence). This CDR3 is built from 15 residues. Unmatched junction bases numbered 6, after V lost 1 base and J lost 5 bases. The CDR3 is CASSLRSGSWETQYF. CDR3 bases: TGTGCCAGCAGCTTGCGTAGCGGGAGTTGGGAGACCCAGTACTTC. The entire variable domain, with the rest obtained from reference TRBV5-4 and TRBJ2-5, is as follows: ETGVTQSPTHLIKTRGQQVTLRCSSQSGHNTVSWYQQALGQGPQFIFQYYREEENGRGNFPPRFSGLQFPNYSSELNVNALELDDSALYLCASSLRSGSWETQYFGPGTRLLVL.

The rearrangement uses TRBV18 and TRBJ1-1; a weak D match, TRBD1 (5 bases). The CDR3 consists of 15 residues. The germline V gene has CDR1 KGHSH and CDR2 LQKENI. V was trimmed by 4 bases and J by 2 bases, leaving 14 bases between them. CDR3 coding DNA: TGTGCCAGCTCACGACCCGGGACGGCAAACACTGAAGCTTTCTTT. It is translated as CASSRPGTANTEAFF.

V and J are TRBV2 and TRBJ1-1, with TRBD1 identical over 7 bases. The CDR3 spans 12 residues. The V and J ends lost 8 bases and 2 bases, in that order; junction bases with no gene match: 2. Germline V gene sequence: CDR1 SNHLY, CDR2 FYNNEI. CDR3 coding DNA: TGTGCCAGCGCAGGGGGAAACACTGAAGCTTTCTTT. It encodes CASAGGNTEAFF.

The chain is built from TRBV29-1 and TRBJ1-4; no clear D. Looked up from germline, CDR1 is SQVTM and CDR2 is ANQGSEA. The CDR3 is made up of 12 amino acids. V shed 4 bases and J shed 6 bases, with 9 bases lying between them. The CDR3 nucleotides read TGCAGCGTTGTTGAATCCGATGAAAAACTGTTTTTT. It is translated as CSVVESDEKLFF. The whole variable domain, filled in from reference TRBV29-1 and TRBJ1-4, reads SAVISQKPSRDICQRGTSLTIQCQVDSQVTMMFWYRQQPGQSLTLIATANQGSEATYESGFVIDKFPISRPNLTFSTLTVSNMSPEDSSIYLCSVVESDEKLFFGSGTQLSVL.

The chain couples TRBV30 to TRBJ2-1; perhaps TRBD2 as D (6 bases). V lost 0 bases and J lost 6, with 21 bases in between. Per germline, CDR1 GTSNPN and CDR2 SVGIG (reference sequence). The CDR3 loop spans 17 amino acids. CDR3 loop: CAWSVGGLSLNSNEQFF. The CDR3 DNA follows: TGTGCCTGGAGTGTGGGGGGACTGAGCCTCAACAGCAATGAGCAGTTCTTC.

The J gene is TRBJ2-7, the V gene TRBV19; D ambiguous. The germline CDR1 and CDR2 sequences are LNHDA and SQIVND (reference sequence). The V and J ends lost 5 bases and 2 bases respectively, with 13 bases between them. The CDR3 runs 14 residues. Here the CDR3 reads CASSHPSRPYEQYF. DNA for the CDR3: TGTGCCAGTAGTCACCCCAGTAGGCCCTACGAGCAGTACTTC.

The gene calls are TRBV2 and TRBJ2-5, with D maybe TRBD1 (6 bases). The V gene lost 7 bases and the J gene lost 5 bases, with 11 bases spanning the gap. In germline, CDR1 is SNHLY, CDR2 FYNNEI. The CDR3 spans 12 residues. DNA of the CDR3: TGTGCCAGCAAGGGGGACGTGGAGACCCAGTACTTC. It specifies CASKGDVETQYF.

The gene calls are TRBV30 and TRBJ2-1, with D maybe TRBD2 (6 bases). The CDR3 spans 19 residues. With 3 bases removed from V and 1 base from J, the gap between germline ends came to 25 bases. Germline CDR1 GTSNPN, CDR2 SVGIG (reference sequence). The CDR3 sequence: CAWRTALLGRGLSYNEQFF. The CDR3, as DNA: TGTGCCTGGAGGACCGCACTCCTAGGGCGGGGCCTATCCTACAATGAGCAGTTCTTC.

The V gene is TRBV3-1, the J gene TRBJ1-2, with TRBD1 as a possible D gene (6 bases). CDR1 is LGHDT and CDR2 is YNNKEL in the germline V gene (reference sequence). The CDR3 totals 14 residues. Trimming stripped 10 bases from V and 3 bases from J, with 18 bases between. The CDR3 region has the DNA TGTGCCACCTTCGGGCAGGGGCGATACTATGGCTACACCTTC. Residues: CATFGQGRYYGYTF.

This clonotype appeared a single time. CDR3 region: CASSLPGFTNEKLFF. CDR3 DNA: TGTGCCAGCAGTCTCCCAGGGTTTACTAATGAAAAACTGTTTTTT. The V gene is TRBV28, the J gene TRBJ1-4, with a possible D match to TRBD1 (5 bases). The CDR3 has 15 amino acids. Germline CDR1 reads MDHEN; CDR2 reads SYDVKM. V was cut by 5 bases and J by 2 bases, with 12 bases left in between.

The chain combines TRBV24-1 with TRBJ2-3; D may be TRBD2 (6 bases). Germline CDR1 KGHDR, CDR2 SFDVKD. Trimming removed 1 base at V and 8 bases at J, with 15 bases between. CDR3 length: 15 residues. The CDR3 is CATSDFKSNGGTQYF. The CDR3 coding sequence is TGTGCCACCAGTGATTTCAAATCCAACGGGGGTACGCAGTATTTT.

The CDR3 protein is CATQGTSGNTIYF. CDR3 DNA sequence: TGTGCCACCCAGGGGACATCTGGAAACACCATATATTTT. The chain is built from TRBV10-3 and TRBJ1-3; perhaps TRBD1 as D (6 bases). CDR3 length: 13 residues. CDR1 and CDR2 from the germline V gene are ENHRY and SYGVKD. V shed 10 bases and J shed 1 base, with 11 bases lying between them.

V gene TRBV5-1 combines with J gene TRBJ1-1; D not certain. The CDR3 length is 13 residues. In germline, CDR1 is SGHRS, CDR2 YFSETQ. V lost 0 bases, J lost 7 bases, and 10 bases lay in between. The CDR3 nucleotides are TGCGCCAGCAGCTTGGATTGGAGGAGTGAAGCTTTCTTT. Translated: CASSLDWRSEAFF.

This rearrangement joins TRBV7-9 to TRBJ1-1; D is uncertain. The V end was cut by 3 bases, the J end by 0 bases, with 5 bases between. Germline CDR1 is SEHNR and CDR2 is FQNEAQ (reference sequence). The CDR3 has 13 amino acids. CDR3 region: CASSFTMNTEAFF. CDR3 coding DNA: TGTGCCAGCAGCTTTACTATGAACACTGAAGCTTTCTTT.

This chain connects TRBV6-5 to TRBJ2-1; 15 bases fit TRBD2. Germline V lookup: CDR1 MNHEY, CDR2 SVGAGI. Trimming at V came to 7 bases and at J to 9 bases, leaving 7 bases not matched to a gene. The CDR3 covers 15 residues. This CDR3 is CASTGLAGGQGEQFF. DNA of the CDR3: TGTGCCAGCACCGGACTAGCGGGAGGGCAGGGTGAGCAGTTCTTC.

V and J are TRBV9 and TRBJ1-5, with D unclear. Trimming took off 4 bases at V and 6 bases at J, with 23 bases between the two ends. CDR1 and CDR2 (germline): SGDLS, YYNGEE. The CDR3 totals 17 residues. The CDR3 region is CASSISRAIRWVQPQHF. Here the CDR3 DNA reads TGTGCCAGCAGCATATCAAGGGCCATCCGGTGGGTTCAGCCCCAGCATTTT.

The J gene is TRBJ2-7, the V gene TRBV12-3 or TRBV12-4; D is unclear. Trimming shortened V by 3 bases and J by 4 bases, and 7 bases separated the two germline ends. The CDR3 runs to 12 residues. The CDR3 DNA is TGTGCCAGCAGTTTGCAGCGATACGAGCAGTACTTC. Its translation is CASSLQRYEQYF.

The chain links TRBV19 to TRBJ2-5; D is unclear. The CDR3 covers 16 residues. The germline CDR1 and CDR2 sequences are LNHDA and SQIVND (reference sequence). V shed 3 bases and J shed 4 bases, with 18 bases lying between them. CDR3 region: CASSIGISSSLETQYF. CDR3 sequence (DNA): TGTGCCAGTAGTATTGGGATTAGCTCGTCGTTAGAGACCCAGTACTTC.

J is TRBJ2-4 and V is TRBV6-2 or TRBV6-3; the match to TRBD1 covers 7 bases. The germline V gene has CDR1 MNHEY and CDR2 SVGEGT. CDR3 length equals 16 residues. V dropped 6 bases and J dropped 4; count of bases not matched to a gene: 12. CDR3 in amino acids: CASSPYRDRVKNIQYF. CDR3 nucleotide sequence: TGTGCCAGCAGCCCATACCGGGACAGAGTAAAAAACATTCAGTACTTC.

The rearrangement joins TRBV12-3 or TRBV12-4 to TRBJ2-5; D gene ambiguous. V lost 5 bases and J lost 5, with 6 bases in between. The CDR3 consists of 11 residues. CDR3 sequence: CASSPRETQYF. The DNA for the CDR3 is TGTGCCAGCAGTCCCCGGGAGACCCAGTACTTC.

The CDR3 reads CASSQAAGLAGGAGEQFF. CDR3 nucleotides: TGCGCCAGCAGCCAAGCGGCGGGACTAGCGGGGGGGGCCGGGGAGCAGTTCTTC. This chain joins TRBV4-3 and TRBJ2-1, with TRBD2 identical over 16 bases. Trimming at V came to 1 base and at J to 10 bases, leaving 10 bases not matched to a gene. Germline loops: CDR1 LGHNA, CDR2 YSLEER. The CDR3 totals 18 residues.

This clonotype was recorded once. This chain uses TRBV30 with TRBJ1-2, with D perhaps matching TRBD1 (6 bases). Germline CDR1 and CDR2: GTSNPN and SVGIG (reference sequence). The CDR3 extends over 18 amino acids. With 6 bases removed from V and 1 base from J, the gap between germline ends came to 27 bases. CDR3 sequence (DNA): TGTGCCTGCCTAACCGGATCGGGGGGGGGCGCGTATAACTATGGCTACACCTTC. It translates to CACLTGSGGGAYNYGYTF.